These 26 T cell receptor beta chains share one sample of origin, sequenced in a study of Graves' ophthalmopathy and Graves' hyperthyroidism. RNA transcripts provided the template for amplifying TCR beta CDR3 regions. Amplification began with first-round RT-PCR using HTBI primers, then second-round multiplex PCR was performed. A single record per CDR3 protein comes from TCRdb applying MiXCR to the multiplex PCR reads. The profile covers 650,000 to 900,000 distinct CDR3 sequences, with around 40% appearing a single time and roughly 45% taken by the ten largest. The sequencing sample was made of peripheral blood. These receptors were obtained from an adult man with Graves' ophthalmopathy.

Of note for this clonotype: This may come from a read error, since a much larger clone is one base off. The CDR3 region is CSVDLEGDEQYF. CDR3 DNA: TGCAGCGTTGACCTAGAGGGCGACGAGCAGTACTTC. The chain uses TRBV29-1 and TRBJ2-7, with a possible D match to TRBD2 (5 bases). CDR1 is SQVTM and CDR2 is ANQGSEA in the germline V gene. This CDR3 region has 12 residues. V lost 3 bases and J 5 bases, leaving 11 bases between the germline ends.

Comment on this clonotype: A much larger clone is a single base away; this may be a read error. The J gene is TRBJ2-5, the V gene TRBV7-2; 11 bases are a match to TRBD2. Germline CDR1 is SGHTA and CDR2 is FQGNSA. The CDR3 contains 17 residues. In DNA form, the CDR3 reads TGTGCCAGCAGCAGAAAGACTAGCGGGAACGTCCAAGAGAACCAGTACTTC. Translated, it gives CASSRKTSGNVQENQYF.

In its sample, this clonotype was seen a few times. The chain is built from TRBV4-1 and TRBJ2-7; 7 nucleotides match TRBD1. The CDR3 totals 15 residues. Germline trimming cut 0 bases from V and 4 bases from J; bases unmatched to any gene: 6. CDR1 and CDR2 from the germline V gene are MGHRA and YSYEKL. The CDR3 DNA reads as TGCGCCAGCAGCCAAGAACGGACAGGACCATACGAGCAGTACTTC. Amino acids: CASSQERTGPYEQYF.

The chain has TRBV29-1 and TRBJ2-7; the D call may be TRBD1 or TRBD2 (5 bases each). Germline V gene data show CDR1 as SQVTM and CDR2 as ANQGSEA. The CDR3 has 12 residues. Written as DNA, the CDR3 is TGCAACTTCGAGGGGCCCGCCTACGAGCAGTACTTC. Translation gives CNFEGPAYEQYF.

The chain is built from TRBV25-1 and TRBJ2-2; 11 bases map to TRBD2. The J segment lost 1 base and the V segment lost 6 bases, leaving 4 bases of the junction unmatched. From germline, CDR1 is MGHDK and CDR2 SYGVNS. This CDR3 is built from 16 residues. The CDR3 DNA reads TGTGCCAGCAGCTTTAGCGGGAGGGAGAACACCGGGGAGCTGTTTTTT. The encoded protein is CASSFSGRENTGELFF.

Note on this clonotype: A clone one base away is much larger, so this may be a read error. The chain recombines TRBV9 with TRBJ1-2; D gene uncertain. CDR1 and CDR2 (germline): SGDLS, YYNGEE. The CDR3 consists of 12 residues. CDR3 sequence (DNA): TGTGCCAGCAGCGTAGTTAGCTATGGCTGCACCTTC. Translation: CASSVVSYGCTF.

This clonotype was seen many times. This chain uses TRBV7-9 with TRBJ1-1, with a possible D match to TRBD1 (5 bases). There are 11 residues in the CDR3. The V and J ends lost 5 bases and 7 bases respectively, with 8 bases between them. From germline, CDR1 is SEHNR and CDR2 FQNEAQ (reference sequence). Here the CDR3 DNA reads TGTGCCAGCAGCCCAGGGAATGAAGCTTTCTTT. Translating gives CASSPGNEAFF. The full variable domain, rest sourced from reference TRBV7-9 and TRBJ1-1, is DTGVSQNPRHKITKRGQNVTFRCDPISEHNRLYWYRQTLGQGPEFLTYFQNEAQLEKSRLLSDRFSAERPKGSFSTLEIQRTEQGDSAMYLCASSPGNEAFFGQGTRLTVV.

CDR3: CSGRTENTEAFF. The CDR3 coding sequence is TGCAGCGGCCGGACAGAAAACACTGAAGCTTTCTTT. The chain is built from TRBV29-1 and TRBJ1-1; tentative D call: TRBD1 (6 bases). The CDR3 is 12 amino acids. Trimming took 7 bases from V and 2 from J, leaving 11 bases between them. The germline V gene has CDR1 SQVTM and CDR2 ANQGSEA.

The chain employs TRBV19 and TRBJ1-5, with TRBD1 identical over 8 bases. V lost 3 bases and J lost 5; bases outside the gene matches: 3. The CDR3 has 14 residues. Germline lookup yields CDR1 LNHDA and CDR2 SQIVND (reference sequence). CDR3 sequence: CASSISGGDQPQHF. CDR3 sequence (DNA): TGTGCCAGTAGTATCTCAGGGGGCGATCAGCCCCAGCATTTT.

The chain recombines TRBV5-4 with TRBJ2-5, with TRBD1 identical over 8 bases. Germline values: CDR1 SGHNT, CDR2 YYREEE (reference sequence). This CDR3 contains 15 residues. Trimming removed 4 bases from V and 4 bases from J; junction bases left unmatched: 9. The CDR3 reads CASSRKTGAGETQYF. CDR3 sequence (DNA): TGTGCCAGCAGCCGGAAGACAGGGGCGGGAGAGACCCAGTACTTC.

This chain uses TRBV12-3 or TRBV12-4 with TRBJ1-1; possible D gene TRBD1, 6 bases. There are 15 residues in the CDR3. Trimming took off 6 bases at V and 3 bases at J, with 17 bases between the two ends. CDR3 sequence reads: CASSGPGGPHTEAFF. The CDR3, as DNA: TGTGCCAGCAGCGGACCGGGGGGGCCGCACACTGAAGCTTTCTTT.

This sequence joins TRBV29-1 and TRBJ2-7, with TRBD1 matching over 11 bases. In germline, CDR1 is SQVTM, CDR2 ANQGSEA. V was pared by 4 bases and J by 7 bases, with 15 bases of the junction left unmatched. The CDR3 has 16 residues. The CDR3 coding sequence is TGCAGCGTTGCGTTTCGGGGACAGGGGGGTTTCGATGAGCAGTACTTC. It encodes CSVAFRGQGGFDEQYF.

The chain couples TRBV10-2 to TRBJ1-5; 11 bases agree with TRBD1. Germline V lookup: CDR1 WSHSY, CDR2 SAAADI. With 4 bases clipped from V and 7 bases from J, the junction kept 9 bases outside the gene matches. There are 16 residues in the CDR3. The CDR3 nucleotides read TGCGCCAGCAGTGTATGGGGACAGGGGGGGGGCCAGCCCCAGCATTTT. As protein: CASSVWGQGGGQPQHF.

The rearrangement links TRBV15 to TRBJ1-2, with a weak D call TRBD1 (5 bases). V was clipped by 1 base and J by 5 bases, with 17 bases between them. CDR3 length equals 16 residues. Germline CDR1 and CDR2: LNHNV and YYDKDF (reference sequence). CDR3 bases: TGTGCCACCAGCAGAGGGCCCGGGGTCGAGGGGTATGGCTACACCTTC. Translated: CATSRGPGVEGYGYTF.

V and J are TRBV15 and TRBJ1-6, with a tentative D call TRBD1 (5 bases). The CDR3 runs to 16 residues. From germline, CDR1 is LNHNV and CDR2 YYDKDF (reference sequence). V dropped 3 bases and J dropped 5 bases, with 14 bases sitting between them. CDR3 in amino acids: CATSSRGLPNNSPLHF. The CDR3 DNA is TGTGCCACCAGCAGCCGGGGACTCCCGAATAATTCACCCCTCCACTTT.

This clonotype was found a few times. The chain is built from TRBV4-1 and TRBJ2-7; weak D call: TRBD1 (5 bases). CDR1 is MGHRA and CDR2 is YSYEKL in the germline V gene. CDR3 size: 14 residues. V lost 4 bases to trimming and J lost 5 bases, with 15 bases between them. CDR3: CASSLALRDDEQYF. The CDR3 nucleotides read TGCGCCAGCAGCCTTGCCCTCAGGGATGACGAGCAGTACTTC.

Comments on this clonotype: At one end the junction does not follow the germline gene, possibly because of a read error. This chain connects TRBV7-9 to TRBJ2-6; D uncertain. Germline CDR1 reads SEHNR; CDR2 reads FQNEAQ (reference sequence). CDR3 length: 14 residues. As DNA, the CDR3 is TGTGCCAGCAGCTTATTGGGTGGGGACAACGTCCTGACTTTC. Protein: CASSLLGGDNVLTF. Using reference TRBV7-9 and TRBJ2-6 for the parts outside the CDR3, the full variable domain is DTGVSQNPRHKITKRGQNVTFRCDPISEHNRLYWYRQTLGQGPEFLTYFQNEAQLEKSRLLSDRFSAERPKGSFSTLEIQRTEQGDSAMYLCASSLLGGDNVLTFGAGSRLTVL.

The chain joins TRBV2 to TRBJ2-7; D is unresolved. CDR1 and CDR2 from the germline V gene are SNHLY and FYNNEI. This CDR3 spans 13 amino acids. Trimming removed 5 bases at V and 0 bases at J, with 8 bases between. CDR3 amino acids: CASSPTSSYEQYF. CDR3 sequence (DNA): TGTGCCAGCAGTCCGACGAGCTCCTACGAGCAGTACTTC.

The chain joins TRBV20-1 to TRBJ2-7; 14 positions match TRBD2. CDR3 length: 15 residues. J was trimmed by 3 bases and V by 6 bases; bases with no gene match: 7. CDR1 DFQATT and CDR2 SNEGSKA come from the germline V gene (reference sequence). The CDR3 coding sequence is TGCAGTGCCCGACTAGCGGGAGGGCCCCACTACGAGCAGTACTTC. Translating gives CSARLAGGPHYEQYF.

This clonotype was observed at least ten times. The chain links TRBV10-3 to TRBJ2-5; 8 nucleotides line up with TRBD1. The ends lost 6 bases at V and 3 bases at J; junction bases unmatched: 3. Germline lookup yields CDR1 ENHRY and CDR2 SYGVKD. The CDR3 has 13 amino acids. CDR3: CAIRKDREETQYF. CDR3 DNA sequence: TGTGCCATCAGGAAGGACAGGGAAGAGACCCAGTACTTC.

This rearrangement joins TRBV10-1 to TRBJ2-1, with 15 bases fitting TRBD2. Germline CDR1 reads WNHNN; CDR2 reads SYGVQD (reference sequence). The ends lost 6 bases at V and 4 bases at J; junction bases unmatched: 10. This CDR3 contains 18 residues. CDR3 DNA: TGCGCCAGCAGCAGTGGACTAGCGGGAGGGCCCGGATACAATGAGCAGTTCTTC. It codes for CASSSGLAGGPGYNEQFF.

The table lists this clonotype with a few counts. The CDR3 sequence is CASKTLSGANVLTF. DNA of the CDR3: TGTGCCAGCAAGACATTATCTGGGGCCAACGTCCTGACTTTC. V usage is TRBV2 and J usage is TRBJ2-6, with D uncertain. CDR3 length: 14 residues. V shed 7 bases and J shed 1 base, with 8 bases lying between them. Per germline, CDR1 SNHLY and CDR2 FYNNEI.

For this clonotype: A much larger clone sits a single nucleotide away, making a read error possible. The rearrangement joins TRBV20-1 to TRBJ1-2; 7 bases are a match to TRBD1. The length of the CDR3 is 12 residues. The V gene's germline CDR1 is DFQATT and CDR2 SNEGSKA (reference sequence). The CDR3 nucleotides are TGCAGCTCGCCGGGACAGAACTATGGCTACACCTTC. Translated, it gives CSSPGQNYGYTF.

V gene TRBV29-1 combines with J gene TRBJ2-7; D tentatively reads TRBD1 or TRBD2 (5 bases each). The CDR3 has 15 amino acids. V lost 3 bases and J 6 bases, leaving 21 bases between the germline ends. The V gene's germline CDR1 is SQVTM and CDR2 ANQGSEA. As DNA, the CDR3 is TGCAGCGTTGACAGGGTTGGCACCGGGGAGAGCGAGCAGTACTTC. Translation gives CSVDRVGTGESEQYF.

Written as DNA, the CDR3 is TGCAGCGTTGAAGATCGGACAGGCGGGACTGAAGCTTTCTTT. Amino acids: CSVEDRTGGTEAFF. This chain uses TRBV29-1 with TRBJ1-1; 7 bases are a match to TRBD1. This CDR3 is 14 amino acids long. The junction had 6 bases not matched to a gene; V was cut back by 0 bases and J by 5 bases. Germline CDR1 reads SQVTM; CDR2 reads ANQGSEA.

The V gene is TRBV28, the J gene TRBJ1-2; the D is unclear. V was pared by 3 bases and J by 13 bases, with 12 bases between. CDR3 length equals 11 residues. In germline, CDR1 is MDHEN, CDR2 SYDVKM. The CDR3 region is CASSFVTASTF. CDR3 in DNA: TGTGCCAGCAGTTTCGTTACGGCAAGCACCTTC.